These T cell receptor beta chains were read from a single sample in a study of tumor-infiltrating lymphocytes in primary liver carcinoma. TCRdb fed the multiplex PCR reads into MiXCR, producing one record per CDR3 protein. The sample lists some 50,000 distinct CDR3 sequences; about two thirds were seen once. Sequencing was performed on liver tumor tissue from sampling region 5. These receptors were collected from a man between 35 and 55 years old with primary liver carcinoma and hepatitis B virus infection. CDR3s include the opening cysteine and the closing phenylalanine or tryptophan. D genes are given only for firm matches. The size entry is marked missing in some rows and otherwise reads once, few, many or a size class.

d_gene: -
v_gene: TRBV29-1
len: 14
j_gene: TRBJ1-3
abundance: -
CDR3aa: CSVEPQALWNTIYF
CDR3nt: TGTAGCGTTGAGCCCCAGGCCCTCTGGAACACCATATATTTT

d_gene: -
v_gene: TRBV5-4
len: 14
j_gene: TRBJ2-4
abundance: -
CDR3aa: CASSLSLAKNVQYF
CDR3nt: TGTGCCAGCAGCCTATCTCTAGCCAAAAACGTTCAGTACTTT

d_gene: TRBD2
v_gene: TRBV14
len: 20
j_gene: TRBJ2-1
abundance: -
CDR3aa: CACSQDTGSGRSQRGYEQSF
CDR3nt: TGTGCCTGCAGCCAGGACACCGGGTCAGGTCGGAGTCAGCGGGGGTATGAGCAGTCCTTC

d_gene: -
v_gene: TRBV28
len: 14
j_gene: TRBJ2-7
abundance: -
CDR3aa: CARRDAGSSCEQYF
CDR3nt: TGTGCCAGGAGGGACGCGGGGAGCTCCTGCGAGCAATACTTC

d_gene: TRBD2
v_gene: TRBV29-1
len: 13
j_gene: TRBJ2-5
abundance: medium-sized
CDR3aa: CSAFSGNQETQYF
CDR3nt: TGCAGCGCTTTTAGCGGGAACCAAGAGACCCAGTACTTC

d_gene: -
v_gene: TRBV7-3
len: 14
j_gene: TRBJ2-7
abundance: -
CDR3aa: CASRPSGGSHEQYF
CDR3nt: TGTGCCAGCAGACCTAGTGGGGGCTCCCACGAGCAGTACTTC

d_gene: TRBD1
v_gene: TRBV28
len: 16
j_gene: TRBJ2-3
abundance: -
CDR3aa: CASSGWWTGKADMQYF
CDR3nt: TGTGCCAGCAGCGGGTGGTGGACAGGGAAGGCAGATATGCAGTATTTT

d_gene: -
v_gene: TRBV12-3/TRBV12-4
len: 12
j_gene: TRBJ2-1
abundance: many
CDR3aa: CASSPLSNEQFF
CDR3nt: TGTGCCAGCAGTCCACTTTCCAATGAGCAGTTCTTC

d_gene: -
v_gene: TRBV12-3/TRBV12-4
len: 14
j_gene: TRBJ1-5
abundance: -
CDR3aa: CASSPYRIDQPQHF
CDR3nt: TGTGCCAGCAGCCCCTATCGGATTGATCAGCCCCAGCATTTT

d_gene: -
v_gene: TRBV5-5
len: 13
j_gene: TRBJ2-2
abundance: -
CDR3aa: CASGSGGIGGLFF
CDR3nt: TGTGCCAGCGGCTCGGGGGGTATCGGGGGGCTATTTTTT

d_gene: -
v_gene: TRBV19
len: 15
j_gene: TRBJ1-4
abundance: few
CDR3aa: CASSIEVRPDEKLFF
CDR3nt: TGTGCCAGTAGTATTGAGGTCCGCCCGGATGAAAAACTGTTTTTT

d_gene: TRBD2
v_gene: TRBV11-2
len: 16
j_gene: TRBJ2-1
abundance: -
CDR3aa: CTSSLDIGLDMGEQFF
CDR3nt: TGTACCAGCAGCTTGGATATCGGACTAGATATGGGTGAGCAGTTCTTC

d_gene: -
v_gene: TRBV18
len: 14
j_gene: TRBJ1-1
abundance: -
CDR3aa: CASSPPGVNTEDFF
CDR3nt: TGTGCCAGCTCACCACCGGGGGTGAACACTGAAGATTTCTTT

d_gene: -
v_gene: TRBV6-2/TRBV6-3
len: 13
j_gene: TRBJ1-1
abundance: few
CDR3aa: CASKPELSTEAFF
CDR3nt: TGTGCCAGCAAGCCGGAATTGAGCACTGAGGCTTTCTTT

d_gene: -
v_gene: TRBV6-1
len: 15
j_gene: TRBJ1-1
abundance: -
CDR3aa: CASGGWGTVNTEAFF
CDR3nt: TGTGCCAGCGGGGGATGGGGGACGGTGAACACTGAAGCTTTCTTT

d_gene: -
v_gene: TRBV6-1
len: 14
j_gene: TRBJ1-1
abundance: medium-sized
CDR3aa: CASSELSRGDEAFF
CDR3nt: TGTGCCAGCAGTGAATTGAGCAGGGGAGATGAAGCTTTCTTT

d_gene: TRBD1
v_gene: TRBV14
len: 14
j_gene: TRBJ2-7
abundance: many
CDR3aa: CASSRQGLNYEQYF
CDR3nt: TGTGCCAGCAGCCGACAGGGGCTAAACTACGAGCAGTACTTC

d_gene: -
v_gene: TRBV4-1
len: 15
j_gene: TRBJ2-1
abundance: -
CDR3aa: CASSPPPGPYNEQFF
CDR3nt: TGCGCCAGCAGCCCACCTCCCGGGCCCTACAATGAGCAGTTTTTT

d_gene: -
v_gene: TRBV27
len: 14
j_gene: TRBJ2-5
abundance: -
CDR3aa: CASRPIGPPETQYF
CDR3nt: TGTGCCAGCAGACCGATCGGACCTCCAGAGACCCAGTACTTC

d_gene: TRBD1
v_gene: TRBV10-3
len: 16
j_gene: TRBJ2-7
abundance: -
CDR3aa: CAISDTGAGGKYEQNF
CDR3nt: TGTGCCATCAGTGATACCGGGGCAGGGGGCAAATACGAGCAGAACTTC

d_gene: -
v_gene: TRBV5-4
len: 14
j_gene: TRBJ1-1
abundance: -
CDR3aa: CASSGEDGNTEDFF
CDR3nt: TGTGCCAGCAGCGGAGAGGACGGGAACACTGAAGATTTCTTT

d_gene: TRBD1
v_gene: TRBV11-2
len: 13
j_gene: TRBJ2-7
abundance: -
CDR3aa: CASSSAQGDVQHF
CDR3nt: TGTGCCAGCAGCTCTGCCCAGGGGGACGTGCAGCACTTC

d_gene: -
v_gene: TRBV6-5
len: 13
j_gene: TRBJ2-5
abundance: once
CDR3aa: CASHQQGQETQYF
CDR3nt: TGTGCCAGCCATCAACAGGGCCAAGAGACCCAGTACTTC

d_gene: -
v_gene: TRBV6-5
len: 13
j_gene: TRBJ1-5
abundance: -
CDR3aa: CASSRGWAQPQRF
CDR3nt: TGTGCGAGCAGTCGGGGGTGGGCTCAGCCCCAGCGTTTT

d_gene: -
v_gene: TRBV29-1
len: 11
j_gene: TRBJ2-1
abundance: once
CDR3aa: CSVEKRNEQFF
CDR3nt: TGCAGTGTCGAAAAGAGGAATGAGCAGTTCTTC

d_gene: TRBD2
v_gene: TRBV20-1
len: 16
j_gene: TRBJ2-1
abundance: once
CDR3aa: CSARSGLAGGVDEQFF
CDR3nt: TGCAGTGCTAGATCTGGGCTAGCGGGAGGGGTGGATGAGCAGTTCTTC

d_gene: -
v_gene: TRBV29-1
len: 12
j_gene: TRBJ2-1
abundance: -
CDR3aa: CGGARDLYEQFF
CDR3nt: TGCGGTGGGGCGAGAGATTTATATGAGCAGTTCTTC

d_gene: TRBD1
v_gene: TRBV12-3/TRBV12-4
len: 15
j_gene: TRBJ1-5
abundance: -
CDR3aa: CASSLGTVGDQPQHF
CDR3nt: TGTGCCAGCAGCCTCGGGACAGTGGGTGATCAGCCCCAGCATTTT

d_gene: -
v_gene: TRBV7-8
len: 14
j_gene: TRBJ1-5
abundance: -
CDR3aa: CASSPGTLIQPHHF
CDR3nt: TGTGCTAGCAGCCCAGGGACATTGATTCAGCCCCATCATTTT

d_gene: -
v_gene: TRBV11-2
len: 14
j_gene: TRBJ2-7
abundance: -
CDR3aa: CASNLTGTAYEQYF
CDR3nt: TGTGCCAGTAACTTAACTGGCACTGCCTACGAGCAGTACTTC

d_gene: -
v_gene: TRBV11-1
len: 12
j_gene: TRBJ1-1
abundance: -
CDR3aa: CVSSRRDTEAFF
CDR3nt: TGTGTCAGCAGCCGGAGGGACACTGAAGCTTTCTTT

d_gene: -
v_gene: TRBV10-2
len: 14
j_gene: TRBJ2-5
abundance: -
CDR3aa: CPSSKGGKRETQYF
CDR3nt: TGCCCCAGCAGTAAGGGCGGAAAGAGGGAGACCCAGTACTTC

d_gene: -
v_gene: TRBV6-5
len: 12
j_gene: TRBJ1-2
abundance: -
CDR3aa: CASSYRGCDYTF
CDR3nt: TGTGCCAGCAGTTACCGGGGCTGTGACTACACCTTC

d_gene: -
v_gene: TRBV29-1
len: 14
j_gene: TRBJ2-6
abundance: -
CDR3aa: CGVEGGHGANVLTF
CDR3nt: TGCGGCGTTGAAGGTGGGCATGGGGCCAACGTCCTGACTTTC

d_gene: -
v_gene: TRBV29-1
len: 15
j_gene: TRBJ2-6
abundance: -
CDR3aa: CSVAQGALGADVLTF
CDR3nt: TGCAGCGTCGCTCAGGGAGCGCTTGGTGCCGACGTCCTGACTTTC

d_gene: -
v_gene: TRBV11-2
len: 15
j_gene: TRBJ2-1
abundance: -
CDR3aa: CAGVLGDLRGREQFF
CDR3nt: TGTGCCGGCGTGCTAGGGGACCTCCGGGGACGTGAGCAGTTCTTC

d_gene: -
v_gene: TRBV29-1
len: 14
j_gene: TRBJ2-6
abundance: -
CDR3aa: CSVESGPGANVLTF
CDR3nt: TGCAGCGTTGAGAGTGGGCCTGGGGCCAACGTCCTGACTTTC

d_gene: TRBD1
v_gene: TRBV29-1
len: 15
j_gene: TRBJ1-2
abundance: -
CDR3aa: CSIAAGTDLNYDYTF
CDR3nt: TGCAGCATTGCTGCCGGGACAGACCTTAACTATGACTACACCTTC

d_gene: -
v_gene: TRBV6-2/TRBV6-3
len: 14
j_gene: TRBJ1-5
abundance: -
CDR3aa: CTSKALSSNLPQHF
CDR3nt: TGTACCAGCAAAGCCTTGAGTAGCAATCTGCCCCAGCATTTT